The present T cell receptor beta chain was sequenced within a study of blood T cells in healthy people across ages. Points from the study as a whole: Samples with more naive T cells showed higher observed beta diversity. Older age coincided with a roughly linear decline in TCR beta diversity per million T cells.

This clonotype was counted between two and nine times. The antigen is unknown. Germline V gives CDR1 WSHSY, CDR2 SAAADI. Losses at the gene ends were 5 bases for V and 3 bases for J; bases not matched to a gene: 2. This CDR3 is 14 amino acids long. For the second PCR, which ran for about 6 to 11 cycles, a sample-barcoded 5' primer and a J-beta primer mix were used. TCRdb re-analysed the 5' RACE reads in MiXCR, keeping a single row per CDR3 protein. In the table there are hundreds of thousands of distinct CDR3 sequences, 50% to 65% of which are singletons. V gene TRBV10-2 combines with J gene TRBJ1-2; 11 bases are a match to TRBD1. The sequence came from a man older than 75 in good health. Sequencing was carried out using blood. CDR3 loop: CASSWDRGYYGYTF. The DNA for the CDR3 is TGCGCCAGCAGTTGGGACAGGGGGTACTATGGCTACACCTTC.